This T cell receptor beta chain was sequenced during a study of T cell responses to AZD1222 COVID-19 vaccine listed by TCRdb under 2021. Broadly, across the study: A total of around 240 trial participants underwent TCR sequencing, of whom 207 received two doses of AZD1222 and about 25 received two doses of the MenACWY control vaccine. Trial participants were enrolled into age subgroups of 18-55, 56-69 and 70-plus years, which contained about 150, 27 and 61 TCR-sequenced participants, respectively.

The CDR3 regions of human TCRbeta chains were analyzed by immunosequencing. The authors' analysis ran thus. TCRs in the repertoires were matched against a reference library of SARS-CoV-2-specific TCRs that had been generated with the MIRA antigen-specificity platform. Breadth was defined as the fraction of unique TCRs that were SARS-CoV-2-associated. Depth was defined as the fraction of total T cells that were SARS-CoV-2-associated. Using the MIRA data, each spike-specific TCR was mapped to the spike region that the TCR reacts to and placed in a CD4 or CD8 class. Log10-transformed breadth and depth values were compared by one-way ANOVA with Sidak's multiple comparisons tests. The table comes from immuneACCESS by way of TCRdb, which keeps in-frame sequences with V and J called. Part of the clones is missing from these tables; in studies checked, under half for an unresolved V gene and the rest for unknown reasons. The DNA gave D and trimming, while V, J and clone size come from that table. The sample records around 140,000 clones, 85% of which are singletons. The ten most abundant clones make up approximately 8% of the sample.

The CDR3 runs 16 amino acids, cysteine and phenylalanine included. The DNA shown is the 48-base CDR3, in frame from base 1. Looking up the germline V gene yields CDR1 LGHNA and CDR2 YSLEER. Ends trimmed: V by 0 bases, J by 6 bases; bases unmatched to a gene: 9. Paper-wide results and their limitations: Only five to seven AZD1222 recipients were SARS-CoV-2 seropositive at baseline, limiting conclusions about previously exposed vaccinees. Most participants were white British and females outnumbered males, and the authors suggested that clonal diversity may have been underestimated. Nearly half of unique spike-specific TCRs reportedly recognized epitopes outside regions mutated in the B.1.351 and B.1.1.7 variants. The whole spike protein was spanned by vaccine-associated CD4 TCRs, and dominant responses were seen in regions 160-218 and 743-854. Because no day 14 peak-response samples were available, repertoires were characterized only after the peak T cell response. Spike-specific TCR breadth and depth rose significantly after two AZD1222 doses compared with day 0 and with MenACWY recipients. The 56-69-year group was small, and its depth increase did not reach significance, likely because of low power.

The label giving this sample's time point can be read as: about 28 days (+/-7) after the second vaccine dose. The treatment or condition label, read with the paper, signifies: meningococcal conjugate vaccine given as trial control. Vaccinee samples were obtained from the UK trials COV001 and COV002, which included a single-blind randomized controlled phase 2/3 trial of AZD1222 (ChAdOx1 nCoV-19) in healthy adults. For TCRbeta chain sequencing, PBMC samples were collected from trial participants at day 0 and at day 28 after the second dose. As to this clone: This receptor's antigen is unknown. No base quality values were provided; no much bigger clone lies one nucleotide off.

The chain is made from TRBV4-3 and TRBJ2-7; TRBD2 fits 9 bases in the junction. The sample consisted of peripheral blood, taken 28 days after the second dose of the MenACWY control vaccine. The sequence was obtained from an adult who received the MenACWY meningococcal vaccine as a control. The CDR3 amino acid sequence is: CASSQDLAGPPGEQYF. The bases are TGCGCCAGCAGCCAAGATCTAGCGGGGCCCCCGGGCGAGCAGTACTTC.